This TCR beta chain was identified in a study of monozygotic twins with inflammatory bowel disease. For every sample, eight separate reactions were used to make cDNA. TCRalpha and TCRbeta cDNA was put through two nested PCRs of roughly 16 and 10 cycles. Reprocessing the 5' RACE reads, TCRdb reports a single entry for every CDR3 protein and omits DNA. The sample data list 400,000 or so distinct CDR3 sequences. The CDR3 has 18 amino acids. As regards this clonotype: Antigen specificity is unknown.

General study results and limits: Individual T cell subtypes were not distinguishable. Since immunosuppressive treatments differed, patient repertoires may have gained added variability.

The chain joins TRBV21-1 to TRBJ2-7; the D call from TCRdb, TRBD2, cannot be confirmed without DNA. TRBV21-1 is classified as a pseudogene. This TCR derives from a human donor with ulcerative colitis or Crohn's disease, or a healthy co-twin of an affected twin (not recorded which). The sequenced sample consisted of blood. CDR3 region: CASSKLQGTPAVSYEQYF.